The rows below give T cell receptor beta chains drawn from one sample of a study of PD-1 blockade in classical Hodgkin lymphoma. Assay used: immunoSEQ multiplex PCR; TCRdb lists only in-frame clones, some missing. Found here are thousands of clones, approximately 84% of them singletons; the top ten hold about a third. Sequenced material: peripheral blood mononuclear cells (PBMCs), taken at baseline. The receptors come from a human donor with classical Hodgkin lymphoma. Both conserved end residues are part of each CDR3. Fields, in order: CDR3 length, V gene, J gene, CDR3 protein.

cdr3_length: 15
v_call: TRBV10-3
j_call: TRBJ2-5
cdr3_aa: CAISTGVRHQETQYF

cdr3_length: 16
v_call: TRBV21-1
j_call: TRBJ2-7
cdr3_aa: CASSKEPNRFAYEQYF

cdr3_length: 17
v_call: TRBV13
j_call: TRBJ2-7
cdr3_aa: CASSQNGGSSHTYEQYF

cdr3_length: 14
v_call: TRBV28
j_call: TRBJ2-1
cdr3_aa: CASIVAGEYNEQFF

cdr3_length: 16
v_call: TRBV5-4
j_call: TRBJ1-4
cdr3_aa: CASSLWNRAGNEKLFF

cdr3_length: 16
v_call: TRBV7-4
j_call: TRBJ1-5
cdr3_aa: CASSSIDGYSNQPQHF

cdr3_length: 12
v_call: TRBV5-5
j_call: TRBJ2-7
cdr3_aa: CASRKTGDEQYF

cdr3_length: 20
v_call: TRBV27
j_call: TRBJ2-2
cdr3_aa: CASSLVAGTGSPANTGELFF

cdr3_length: 13
v_call: TRBV9
j_call: TRBJ2-7
cdr3_aa: CASSVAADYEQYF

cdr3_length: 14
v_call: TRBV6-9
j_call: TRBJ2-7
cdr3_aa: CASSWTSSLSEQYF

cdr3_length: 16
v_call: TRBV9
j_call: TRBJ2-7
cdr3_aa: CASSPRLAGGHYEQYF

cdr3_length: 15
v_call: TRBV9
j_call: TRBJ2-1
cdr3_aa: CASSVGSGLPEWQFF

cdr3_length: 15
v_call: TRBV4-1
j_call: TRBJ2-3
cdr3_aa: CASSPQGTLPDTQYF

cdr3_length: 13
v_call: TRBV19
j_call: TRBJ1-5
cdr3_aa: CASSPRREQPQHF

cdr3_length: 15
v_call: TRBV6-1
j_call: TRBJ2-7
cdr3_aa: CASSEASGRAYEQYF

cdr3_length: 15
v_call: TRBV9
j_call: TRBJ1-4
cdr3_aa: CANSPGQGNGEKLFF

cdr3_length: 14
v_call: TRBV19
j_call: TRBJ2-7
cdr3_aa: CASSITGKAYEQYF

cdr3_length: 15
v_call: TRBV19
j_call: TRBJ1-4
cdr3_aa: CASSQSGGRNEKLFF

cdr3_length: 15
v_call: TRBV2
j_call: TRBJ1-1
cdr3_aa: CASSGFAKMNTEAFF

cdr3_length: 17
v_call: TRBV27
j_call: TRBJ2-3
cdr3_aa: CASSPSRTRDSTDTQYF

cdr3_length: 14
v_call: TRBV11-2
j_call: TRBJ2-7
cdr3_aa: CASSLELLTYEQYF

cdr3_length: 13
v_call: TRBV27
j_call: TRBJ1-2
cdr3_aa: CASSLRIGYGYTF